Reported below is one TCR beta chain. This entry is derived from a study of cytomegalovirus exposure and HLA in healthy donors. The PCR contained 60 Vbeta and 13 Jbeta primers. Here immunoSEQ multiplex PCR was the method, and the copy in TCRdb shows in-frame clones only, minus some. The sample carries under 200,000 clones, roughly 80% recorded once. Trimming took off 3 bases at V and 3 bases at J, with 9 bases between the two ends. Germline loops: CDR1 MNHEY, CDR2 SMNVEV (reference sequence). The length of the CDR3 is 14 residues. The sample was PBMCs. V and J are TRBV27 and TRBJ2-1, with D possibly matching TRBD2 (6 bases). The receptor's source is a woman younger than 35 in good health and CMV-seronegative. CDR3 DNA: TGTGCCAGCAGTTTTGGCGGGGACTACAATGAGCAGTTCTTC. As protein: CASSFGGDYNEQFF.